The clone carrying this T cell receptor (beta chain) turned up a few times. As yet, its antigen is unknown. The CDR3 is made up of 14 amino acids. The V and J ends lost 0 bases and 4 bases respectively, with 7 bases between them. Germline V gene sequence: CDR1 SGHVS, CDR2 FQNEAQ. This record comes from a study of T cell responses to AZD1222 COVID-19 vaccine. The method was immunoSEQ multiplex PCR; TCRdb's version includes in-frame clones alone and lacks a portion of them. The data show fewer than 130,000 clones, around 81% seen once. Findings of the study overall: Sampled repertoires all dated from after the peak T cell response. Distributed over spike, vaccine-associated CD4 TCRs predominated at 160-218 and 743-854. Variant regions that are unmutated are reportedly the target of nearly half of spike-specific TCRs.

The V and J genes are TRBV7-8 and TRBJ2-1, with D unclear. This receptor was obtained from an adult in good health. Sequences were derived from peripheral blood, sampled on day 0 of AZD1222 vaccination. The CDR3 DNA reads TGTGCCAGCAGCTTAGCAGGCAGATACAATGAGCAGTTCTTC. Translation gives CASSLAGRYNEQFF.